This T cell receptor beta chain was found in a study of blood T cell repertoires in COVID-19. V lost 5 bases, J lost 5 bases, and 18 bases lay in between. The CDR3 has 15 residues. Germline CDR1 is LNHDA and CDR2 is SQIVND (reference sequence). Measured with immunoSEQ multiplex PCR; TCRdb has only the in-frame clones, and not every one. Among 150,000 to 200,000 clones listed, around four fifths were seen once. The chain recombines TRBV19 with TRBJ1-1; tentative D call: TRBD1 (5 bases). The specimen sequenced was peripheral blood. The receptor's source is a woman aged 70-85 years who had recovered from COVID-19. The CDR3 loop reads CASSPGGIEGTEAFF. CDR3 bases: TGTGCCAGTAGTCCTGGGGGGATTGAGGGGACTGAAGCTTTCTTT.